Shown below are 16 T cell receptor beta chains from a single sample sequenced in a study of shared clonotypes between healthy human individuals. Method: immunoSEQ multiplex PCR; TCRdb's copy keeps in-frame clones and lacks some. The sample has hundreds of thousands of clones; over 65% are singletons. What was sequenced was memory CD4+ T cells sorted from blood. Indicated subset: CD45RA-negative fraction. The receptor source for this set is a woman younger than 45 in good health.

The gene calls are TRBV5-4 and TRBJ2-2, with D perhaps given as TRBD1 or TRBD2 (5 bases each). With 5 bases removed from V and 6 bases from J, the gap between germline ends came to 14 bases. The length of the CDR3 is 14 residues. Germline CDR1 is SGHNT and CDR2 is YYREEE (reference sequence). The CDR3 DNA is TGTGCCAGCAGTGGTGGGGGAAGGGCCGGGGAGCTGTTTTTT. Translating it yields CASSGGGRAGELFF. The complete variable domain, with remaining parts taken from reference TRBV5-4 and TRBJ2-2, reads ETGVTQSPTHLIKTRGQQVTLRCSSQSGHNTVSWYQQALGQGPQFIFQYYREEENGRGNFPPRFSGLQFPNYSSELNVNALELDDSALYLCASSGGGRAGELFFGEGSRLTVL.

The chain is built from TRBV27 and TRBJ1-1, with no clear D. This CDR3 has 14 residues. Germline V gene sequence: CDR1 MNHEY, CDR2 SMNVEV (reference sequence). The V end lost 0 bases, the J end lost 5 bases, and 10 bases lay between the germline ends. CDR3 bases: TGTGCCAGCAGTTTATCGCAATATTGGACTGAAGCTTTCTTT. As protein: CASSLSQYWTEAFF.

The chain links TRBV2 to TRBJ1-3; perhaps TRBD1 as D (6 bases). The CDR3 contains 15 residues. Trimming shortened V by 5 bases and J by 0 bases, and 11 bases separated the two germline ends. CDR1 is SNHLY, CDR2 FYNNEI, per germline. CDR3 region: CASSKDRRSGNTIYF. The CDR3 DNA reads TGTGCCAGCAGTAAGGACAGACGCTCTGGAAACACCATATATTTT.

The genes are TRBV27 and TRBJ1-2, with 9 nucleotides matching TRBD1. This CDR3 spans 16 amino acids. J lost 2 bases, V lost 2 bases, and 6 bases had no gene match. Germline assignment: CDR1 MNHEY and CDR2 SMNVEV (reference sequence). The CDR3 is CASSLKPGTGNYGYTF. The CDR3 DNA reads as TGTGCCAGCAGTTTAAAGCCCGGGACAGGGAACTATGGCTACACCTTC.

This clone was observed a few times. The chain employs TRBV7-6 and TRBJ2-7; perhaps D is TRBD1 or TRBD2 (10 bases each). This CDR3 has 22 residues. Between the trimmed V and J ends, which lost 5 bases and 0 bases, there was a span of 35 bases. Germline V gene data show CDR1 as SGHVS and CDR2 as FNYEAQ. This chain's CDR3 is CASSLGQGRQGLALTSSYEQYF. The CDR3 nucleotides are TGTGCCAGCAGCCTGGGACAGGGGCGACAGGGACTAGCGTTGACTAGCTCCTACGAGCAGTACTTC.

The chain is built from TRBV5-1 and TRBJ2-7; TRBD1 agrees at 10 bases. After removal of 7 bases from V and 1 base from J, the junction contained 20 bases not matched to a gene. The CDR3 totals 19 residues. Germline V gives CDR1 SGHRS, CDR2 YFSETQ. The CDR3 DNA reads as TGCGCCAGCCCTCCCCCGACAAAAATCGACAGGGGGCGATCCTACGAGCAGTACTTC. Translation: CASPPPTKIDRGRSYEQYF.

This clone has just a few counts. The V and J genes are TRBV25-1 and TRBJ2-1; 9 bases align to TRBD1. The trim removed 3 bases at V and 4 bases at J, leaving 13 bases unmatched. The CDR3 length is 18 residues. Germline loops: CDR1 MGHDK, CDR2 SYGVNS. The chain's CDR3 is CASSDRRDRDIPYNEQFF. CDR3 DNA: TGTGCCAGCAGTGATCGCCGGGACAGGGACATCCCATACAATGAGCAGTTCTTC.

The genes are TRBV2 and TRBJ2-5, with D tentatively TRBD1 (5 bases). The CDR3 extends over 13 amino acids. CDR1 is SNHLY and CDR2 is FYNNEI in the germline V gene. With 8 bases removed from V and 2 bases from J, the gap between germline ends came to 12 bases. CDR3 sequence (DNA): TGTGCCAGCTCAGGGCCCCTTCAAGAGACCCAGTACTTC. This translates into CASSGPLQETQYF. The full variable domain, its missing parts supplied by reference TRBV2 and TRBJ2-5, is EPEVTQTPSHQVTQMGQEVILRCVPISNHLYFYWYRQILGQKVEFLVSFYNNEISEKSEIFDDQFSVERPDGSNFTLKIRSTKLEDSAMYFCASSGPLQETQYFGPGTRLLVL.

This clone was seen only a few times. The rearrangement uses TRBV5-1 and TRBJ2-1, with D perhaps being TRBD1 or TRBD2 (5 bases each). CDR1 and CDR2 (germline): SGHRS, YFSETQ. The CDR3 is made up of 16 amino acids. The V end was cut by 3 bases, the J end by 8 bases, with 21 bases between. The CDR3 loop is CASSSGPGRTRDEQFF. DNA of the CDR3: TGCGCCAGCAGCTCCGGCCCGGGACGGACTCGTGATGAGCAGTTCTTC.

V usage is TRBV25-1 and J usage is TRBJ1-2, with TRBD1 as a possible D gene (6 bases). The CDR3 contains 13 residues. V lost 2 bases to trimming and J lost 8 bases, with 12 bases between them. The V gene's germline CDR1 is MGHDK and CDR2 SYGVNS. Written as DNA, the CDR3 is TGTGCCAGCAGTGAACAGGGGTGGGGAGGCTACACCTTC. Translated: CASSEQGWGGYTF.

In this sample, this clone turned up a few times. This chain links TRBV7-9 with TRBJ1-2; 12 bases line up with TRBD1. This CDR3 has 15 amino acids. The germline CDR1 and CDR2 sequences are SEHNR and FQNEAQ (reference sequence). V dropped 1 base and J dropped 8; count of bases not matched to a gene: 5. The CDR3 is CASSLGGQGAAGYTF. CDR3 sequence (DNA): TGTGCCAGCAGCTTAGGGGGACAGGGGGCCGCCGGCTACACCTTC.

The CDR3 loop is CASRIYQGPTYEQYF. The DNA for the CDR3 is TGTGCCAGCAGAATTTATCAGGGACCTACCTACGAGCAGTACTTC. The J gene is TRBJ2-7, the V gene TRBV6-5; D possibly matches TRBD1 or TRBD2 (5 bases each). The germline V and J ends were trimmed by 6 bases and 2 bases, with 17 bases remaining between them. CDR1 and CDR2 (germline): MNHEY, SVGAGI. This CDR3 is 15 amino acids long.

This clone was detected many times. The chain's CDR3 is CAIRRDRENTEAFF. The CDR3 nucleotides read TGTGCCATAAGACGGGACAGGGAGAACACTGAAGCTTTCTTT. The V and J genes are TRBV10-3 and TRBJ1-1; TRBD1 aligns across 9 bases. V was clipped by 9 bases and J by 1 base; unmatched bases: 6. The CDR3 extends over 14 amino acids. Germline V lookup: CDR1 ENHRY, CDR2 SYGVKD.

The J gene is TRBJ2-7, the V gene TRBV14, with 10 positions matching TRBD1. The CDR3 is made up of 16 amino acids. V lost 3 bases to trimming and J lost 6 bases; unmatched junction nucleotides: 11. Per the germline V gene, CDR1 is SGHDN and CDR2 is FVKESK. This CDR3 is CASSQGPGTGVSEQYF. CDR3 nucleotide sequence: TGTGCCAGCAGCCAGGGTCCCGGGACAGGGGTTTCCGAGCAGTACTTC.

This chain joins TRBV7-9 and TRBJ2-5; tentatively, D is TRBD1 or TRBD2 (5 bases each). Germline CDR1 and CDR2: SEHNR and FQNEAQ (reference sequence). V was cut by 8 bases and J by 1 base, with 8 bases left in between. This CDR3 region has 12 residues. The CDR3 coding sequence is TGTGCCAGCGGGGGATTCCAAGAGACCCAGTACTTC. It is translated as CASGGFQETQYF. Filled out from reference TRBV7-9 and TRBJ2-5, the complete variable domain reads DTGVSQNPRHKITKRGQNVTFRCDPISEHNRLYWYRQTLGQGPEFLTYFQNEAQLEKSRLLSDRFSAERPKGSFSTLEIQRTEQGDSAMYLCASGGFQETQYFGPGTRLLVL.

The V gene is TRBV6-1, the J gene TRBJ2-7, with a possible D match to TRBD2 (5 bases). The germline gives CDR1 MNHNS, CDR2 SASEGT. V lost 1 base to trimming and J lost 6 bases, with 13 bases between them. CDR3 length: 14 residues. As DNA, the CDR3 is TGTGCCAGCAGTGAAGGGAGCGGTCCTGGCGAGCAGTACTTC. Its protein product is CASSEGSGPGEQYF.